The T cell receptor (beta chain) under discussion was sequenced for a study of patients and donors after allogeneic stem cell transplantation. MiXCR, applied by TCRdb to the RT-PCR reads, yields one record per CDR3 protein. The data hold more than 150,000 distinct CDR3 sequences, with about 24% observed a single time. This clonotype was seen only a few times. The CDR3 loop spans 17 amino acids. Germline assignment: CDR1 LGHDT and CDR2 YNNKEL (reference sequence). The ends were cut back, 6 bases at V and 0 bases at J, with 18 bases in the middle. This TCR was recovered from a human donor who was either an allogeneic HSCT recipient or a stem cell or donor lymphocyte infusion donor (not recorded which). It is not recorded whose cells these are; they may come from a transplant donor. The chain is built from TRBV3-1 and TRBJ2-1; tentatively, D is TRBD1 or TRBD2 (5 bases each). Sequencing used blood, either unsorted or a sorted T cell fraction (not recorded which). The CDR3 sequence is CASRSQPGTSSYNEQFF. The CDR3 nucleotides are TGTGCCAGCAGATCCCAACCGGGGACGAGCTCCTACAATGAGCAGTTCTTC.